This is a list of T cell receptor beta chains from one sample in a study of shared clonotypes between healthy human individuals. Produced via immunoSEQ multiplex PCR; TCRdb's table is partial and in-frame only. The sample consists of over 2,000,000 clones, 85% to 95% of them appearing once. The specimen was naive CD8+ T cells from PBMCs. Receptors originate from a man younger than 35 in good health. Some clones in this sample may be carry-over from other donors' samples. The CDR3 runs from the conserved cysteine through the conserved F or W. The D gene is left open where the match is weak. Size tells how often a clone was seen (once, few, many) or the class of an expanded clone, and some rows leave it out.

CDR3: CASSSRDRVPYEQYF
DNA: TGTGCCAGCAGCTCCCGGGACAGGGTACCCTACGAGCAGTACTTC
J: TRBJ2-7
size: -
D: TRBD1
V: TRBV7-9

CDR3: CASSPSGGMGNEQFF
DNA: TGCGCCAGCAGCCCCTCTGGGGGGATGGGCAATGAGCAGTTCTTC
J: TRBJ2-1
size: -
D: -
V: TRBV4-1

CDR3: CASVDRYGYTF
DNA: TGTGCCAGCGTGGACAGATATGGCTACACCTTC
J: TRBJ1-2
size: -
D: -
V: TRBV25-1

CDR3: CASTSHRGEAEAFF
DNA: TGTGCCAGCACCTCACACAGGGGTGAAGCTGAAGCTTTCTTT
J: TRBJ1-1
size: -
D: TRBD1
V: TRBV27

CDR3: CASSLGTNTEAFF
DNA: TGTGCCAGCAGTTTAGGGACGAACACTGAAGCTTTCTTT
J: TRBJ1-1
size: -
D: -
V: TRBV27

CDR3: CASRHTGAQYF
DNA: TGTGCCAGCAGGCACACAGGGGCCCAGTACTTC
J: TRBJ2-5
size: -
D: TRBD1
V: TRBV11-2

CDR3: CASSQGRGDTEAFF
DNA: TGCGCCAGCAGCCAGGGTCGCGGAGACACTGAAGCTTTCTTT
J: TRBJ1-1
size: -
D: -
V: TRBV4-3

CDR3: CASSPGTGFSDTQYF
DNA: TGTGCCAGCAGCCCCGGGACAGGATTCTCAGATACGCAGTATTTT
J: TRBJ2-3
size: -
D: TRBD1
V: TRBV9

CDR3: CASSVVMGGVTDTQYF
DNA: TGTGCCAGCAGCGTAGTAATGGGCGGGGTCACAGATACGCAGTATTTT
J: TRBJ2-3
size: -
D: -
V: TRBV9

CDR3: CAWSVGPLQPQHF
DNA: TGTGCCTGGAGTGTAGGTCCCCTTCAGCCCCAGCATTTT
J: TRBJ1-5
size: -
D: -
V: TRBV30

CDR3: CAISQGIYGYTF
DNA: TGTGCCATCAGTCAGGGTATCTATGGCTACACCTTC
J: TRBJ1-2
size: -
D: -
V: TRBV10-3

CDR3: CASSSTGWSNSPLHF
DNA: TGCGCCAGCAGCTCTACAGGGTGGAGTAATTCACCCCTCCACTTT
J: TRBJ1-6
size: once
D: -
V: TRBV5-1

CDR3: CASSLGGRLYNSPLHF
DNA: TGTGCCAGCAGCTTAGGAGGACGGCTTTATAATTCACCCCTCCACTTT
J: TRBJ1-6
size: -
D: -
V: TRBV11-2

CDR3: CASSFGRTYEQYF
DNA: TGTGCCAGCAGTTTCGGGAGAACCTACGAGCAGTACTTC
J: TRBJ2-7
size: -
D: -
V: TRBV6-5

CDR3: CASSLVGPLGETQYF
DNA: TGTGCCAGCAGCTTAGTCGGACCCCTCGGAGAGACCCAGTACTTC
J: TRBJ2-5
size: once
D: -
V: TRBV7-9

CDR3: CASSIDGDEQYF
DNA: TGTGCCAGTAGTATAGACGGGGACGAGCAGTACTTC
J: TRBJ2-7
size: once
D: -
V: TRBV19

CDR3: CASSPGTSRYNEQFF
DNA: TGTGCCAGCAGCCCTGGGACTAGCCGCTACAATGAGCAGTTCTTC
J: TRBJ2-1
size: -
D: TRBD2
V: TRBV7-9

CDR3: CASSYTSGAEAFF
DNA: TGTGCCAGCAGTTACACGAGTGGGGCTGAAGCTTTCTTT
J: TRBJ1-1
size: few
D: -
V: TRBV6-5